These T cell receptor beta chains were read from a single sample in a study of T cells expressing NK-cell markers. TCRdb re-called the 5' RACE reads and gives one entry per CDR3 protein, without DNA. This sample's table has 150,000 to 180,000 distinct CDR3 sequences. Sequences were obtained from blood T cells: a sorted CD56 or NKG2C T cell subset, CD4+ or CD8+ T cells, or bulk PBMC T cells (not recorded which). The receptors shown here come from a woman between 50 and 59 years old in good health. Both conserved end residues are part of each CDR3.

>16|TRBJ2-1|TRBV5-1
CASSLGPEGAYNEQFF
>14|TRBJ2-2|TRBV28
CASSYRLGAGELFF
>17|TRBJ2-1|TRBV5-6
CASSLAGTGFQFYEQFF
>14|TRBJ1-2|TRBV7-9
CASSPMGGSYGYTF
>13|TRBJ2-5|TRBV7-9
CASSWPLRETQYF
>15|TRBJ1-2|TRBV4-1
CASSQGDGGNYGYTF
>16|TRBJ1-1|TRBV24-1
CATRGSNTEGNTEAFF
>14|TRBJ1-5|TRBV20-1
CSARDPAGDQPQHF
>13|TRBJ2-3|TRBV4-1
CASSQGARDTQYF
>16|TRBJ2-2|TRBV27
CASRPAGDLDTGELFF
>16|TRBJ2-3|TRBV7-9
CASSFVAVTSTDTQYF
>13|TRBJ2-7|TRBV27
CASSLVVSYEQYF
>14|TRBJ1-2|TRBV28
CATLPGSTSYGYTF
>15|TRBJ2-3|TRBV11-2
CASSFKSLVSDTQYF
>15|TRBJ1-4|TRBV2
CASSDGLATNEKLFF
>14|TRBJ1-1|TRBV27
CASSPEWVNTEAFF
>13|TRBJ2-3|TRBV18
CASSFEGTDTQYF
>12|TRBJ2-5|TRBV7-2
CASRTNQETQYF